The rows below give T cell receptor beta chains drawn from one sample of a study of blood T cell repertoires in COVID-19. TCRdb keeps only in-frame clones here, not all; method: immunoSEQ multiplex PCR. The sample yields over 400,000 clones, around 85% seen once. Sequenced: PBMCs or T cells enriched from blood (not recorded which). Receptors originate from a woman aged 55 to 70 who had recovered from COVID-19. The CDR3 runs from the conserved cysteine through the conserved F or W. D genes are given only for firm matches. The size entry is marked missing in some rows and otherwise reads once, few, many or a size class.

v_call,d_call,j_call,clone_size,cdr3_nt,cdr3_aa
TRBV7-9,NA,TRBJ1-1,few,TGTGCCAGCAGCCCCCGAGGGGGGGCTAACACTGAAGCTTTCTTT,CASSPRGGANTEAFF
TRBV4-2,NA,TRBJ2-3,NA,TGTGCCAGCAGCCAAGATCTTCTTTACACAGATACGCAGTATTTT,CASSQDLLYTDTQYF
TRBV9,NA,TRBJ1-6,NA,TGTGCCAGCAGCGTAACGGGGACAAAGAATTCACCCCTCCACTTT,CASSVTGTKNSPLHF
TRBV13,NA,TRBJ2-5,NA,TGTGCCAGCAGTTCAGATATCCTGGAGACCCAGTACTTC,CASSSDILETQYF
TRBV3-1/TRBV3-2,NA,TRBJ1-1,NA,TGTGCCAGCAGCCTGGGACACTACAACACTGAAGCTTTCTTT,CASSLGHYNTEAFF
TRBV5-1,NA,TRBJ1-5,NA,TGCGCCAGCAGCTTGGGCGGGGTAGGTCAGCCCCAGCATTTT,CASSLGGVGQPQHF
TRBV27,NA,TRBJ2-2,NA,TGTGCCAGCAGCACTACCGGGGGGCTGGGGCTATCCCCCTACACCGGGGAGCTGTTTTTT,CASSTTGGLGLSPYTGELFF
TRBV7-8,NA,TRBJ1-6,NA,TGTGCCAGCAGATTACAGACGGGGAATTCACCCCTCCACTTT,CASRLQTGNSPLHF
TRBV4-1,NA,TRBJ1-2,once,TGCGCCAGCAGCCAGGGCAGGTGGAACTCTAACTATGGCTACACCTTC,CASSQGRWNSNYGYTF
TRBV11-3,TRBD2,TRBJ2-5,NA,TGTGCCAGCAGGTCGGGACCGGGGGGGGCCCAGTACTTC,CASRSGPGGAQYF
TRBV24-1,NA,TRBJ2-1,NA,TGTGCCACCAGTGATGGAGGGCAGGGCGTTGGTGAGCAGTTCTTC,CATSDGGQGVGEQFF
TRBV7-9,NA,TRBJ1-1,NA,TGTGCCAGCAGCTTAGTGAGGCTTAACACTGAAGCTTTCTTT,CASSLVRLNTEAFF
TRBV2,TRBD1,TRBJ2-1,NA,TGTGCCAGCAAAGGTCGACAGGGAGCATACAATGAGCAGTTCTTC,CASKGRQGAYNEQFF
TRBV11-3,NA,TRBJ2-2,NA,TGTGCCAGCAGCTTAGTCGAATTTCGGGGGTGGAACACCGGGGAGCTGTTTTTT,CASSLVEFRGWNTGELFF
TRBV3-1/TRBV3-2,TRBD1,TRBJ2-3,NA,TGTGCCAGCAGCCTTGGACAGGGGGCGACAGATACGCAGTATTTT,CASSLGQGATDTQYF